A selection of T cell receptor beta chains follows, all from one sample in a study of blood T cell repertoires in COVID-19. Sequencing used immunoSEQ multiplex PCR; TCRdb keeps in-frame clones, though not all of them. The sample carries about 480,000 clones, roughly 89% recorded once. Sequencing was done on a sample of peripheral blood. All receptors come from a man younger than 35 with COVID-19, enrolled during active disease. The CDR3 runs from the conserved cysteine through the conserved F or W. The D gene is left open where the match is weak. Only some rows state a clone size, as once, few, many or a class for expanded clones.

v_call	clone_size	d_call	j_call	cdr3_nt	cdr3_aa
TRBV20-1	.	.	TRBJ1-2	TGCAGTGCTCCAACAGGACATGGCTACACCTTC	CSAPTGHGYTF
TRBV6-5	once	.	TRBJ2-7	TGTGCCAGCGGGCCTTCCTACGAGCAGTACTTC	CASGPSYEQYF
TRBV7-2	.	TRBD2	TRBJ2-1	TGTGCCAGCAGCTCACTAGCGGGAGCCCCCAATGAGCAGTTCTTC	CASSSLAGAPNEQFF
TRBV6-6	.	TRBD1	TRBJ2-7	TGTGCCAGCAGTTACCACAGGGGGACCAACGAGCAGTACTTC	CASSYHRGTNEQYF
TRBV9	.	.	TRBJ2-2	TGTGCCAGCAGTCAGGTCCCCGGGGAGCTGTTTTTT	CASSQVPGELFF
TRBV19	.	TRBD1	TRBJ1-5	TGTGCCAGTAGTATAGATCCTCCTGGGACAGGGGGTGTTGATGTCAATCAGCCCCAGCATTTT	CASSIDPPGTGGVDVNQPQHF
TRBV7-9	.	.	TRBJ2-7	TGTGCCAGCAGCCATGTCGGGGACGAGCAGTACTTC	CASSHVGDEQYF
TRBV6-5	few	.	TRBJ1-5	TGTGCCAGTTCCGGACAGCTTAGCAATCAGCCCCAGCATTTT	CASSGQLSNQPQHF
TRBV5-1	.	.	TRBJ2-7	TGCGCCAGCAGCTTCGGCGGCCCCTACGAGCAGTACTTC	CASSFGGPYEQYF
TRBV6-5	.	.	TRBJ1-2	TGTGCCAGCAGTTTCCTTCAGGGGTTTGGCTATGGCTACACCTTC	CASSFLQGFGYGYTF
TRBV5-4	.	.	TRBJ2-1	TGTGCCAGCAGCCCCCCCGGACAGAGCCTTAACAATGAGCAGTTCTTC	CASSPPGQSLNNEQFF
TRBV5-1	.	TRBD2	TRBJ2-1	TGCGCCAGCAGCTTCGGTGGGACTAGCGGGAACAATGAGCAGTTCTTC	CASSFGGTSGNNEQFF
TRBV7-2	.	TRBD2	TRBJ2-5	TGTGCCAGCAGCTGGGACGGGAGGCAAGAGACCCAGTACTTC	CASSWDGRQETQYF
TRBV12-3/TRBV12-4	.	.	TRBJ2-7	TGTGCCAGCAGTTTTTCGGGCTACGAGCAGTACTTC	CASSFSGYEQYF
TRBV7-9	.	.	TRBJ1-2	TGTGCCAGCAGCTTGAGCGCGGGGGCCTATGGCTACACCTTC	CASSLSAGAYGYTF
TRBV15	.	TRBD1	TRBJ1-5	TGTGCCACCAGCAGAGGGACGGGACAGGGAAGCAATCAGCCCCAGCATTTT	CATSRGTGQGSNQPQHF
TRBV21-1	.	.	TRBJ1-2	TGTGCCAGCAGCATGTACAGGGTCGTCTATGGCTACACCTTC	CASSMYRVVYGYTF
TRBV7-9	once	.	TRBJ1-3	TGTGCCAGCAGCTTATGGCAGGGGCCGGCTGGAAACACCATATATTTT	CASSLWQGPAGNTIYF
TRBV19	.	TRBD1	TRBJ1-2	TGTGCCAGTAGTATCCGGGGACAGGCCAACTATGGCTACACCTTC	CASSIRGQANYGYTF
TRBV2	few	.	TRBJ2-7	TGTGCCAGCAGTGAAGGGTTACGGGTCAGCTACGAGCAGTACTTC	CASSEGLRVSYEQYF
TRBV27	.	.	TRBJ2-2	TGTGCCAGCAGCCCCGGTTCCACCGGGGAGCTGTTTTTT	CASSPGSTGELFF
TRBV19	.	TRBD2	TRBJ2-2	TGTGCCAGTAGTAAAAGGACTAGCGGGGGCTCGAACACCGGGGAGCTGTTTTTT	CASSKRTSGGSNTGELFF
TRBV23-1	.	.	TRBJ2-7	TGCGCCAGCAGTCACCGGGACAACCCACGCGAGCAGTACTTC	CASSHRDNPREQYF
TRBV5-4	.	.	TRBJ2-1	TGTGCCAGCAGCTTCCGACAGACCTCGGATGAGCAGTTCTTC	CASSFRQTSDEQFF
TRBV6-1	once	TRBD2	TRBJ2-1	TGTGCCAGCAGTGGGATAGCGGGAGCATCCTACAATGAGCAGTTCTTC	CASSGIAGASYNEQFF
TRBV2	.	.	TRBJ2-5	TGTGCCAGCAGTGACGATGGTGGCTCAGAGACCCAGTACTTC	CASSDDGGSETQYF
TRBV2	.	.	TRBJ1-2	TGTGCCAGCAGTGACAGGGGAGCTTTCGGCTACACCTTC	CASSDRGAFGYTF
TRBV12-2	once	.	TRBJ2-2	TGTGCAAGTCGCTTAGCCTTCTTTGAGGGGGCGTCCGGGGAGCTGTTTTTT	CASRLAFFEGASGELFF
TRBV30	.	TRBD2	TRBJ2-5	TGTGCCTGGAGGGCTGCGGGAGGTCAAGAGACCCAGTACTTC	CAWRAAGGQETQYF
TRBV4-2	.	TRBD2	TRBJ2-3	TGTGCCAGCAGCCAAGCTTACCGTAGCGGGGGTGGCACAGATACGCAGTATTTT	CASSQAYRSGGGTDTQYF
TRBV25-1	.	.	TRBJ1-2	TGTGCCAGCAGCGCCGAGAACTATGGCTACACCTTC	CASSAENYGYTF
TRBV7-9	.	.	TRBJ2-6	TGTGCCAGCACCTACTCTGGGGCCAACGTCCTGACTTTC	CASTYSGANVLTF
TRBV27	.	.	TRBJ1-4	TGTGCCAGCAGTTTAGAAGCGGGTAGGGCTAATGAAAAACTGTTTTTT	CASSLEAGRANEKLFF
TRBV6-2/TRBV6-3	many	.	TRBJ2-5	TGTGCCAGCAGCGCCAGGGGTAGCGCCCAAGAGACCCAGTACTTC	CASSARGSAQETQYF
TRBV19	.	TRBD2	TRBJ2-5	TGTGCCAGTAGTGGAAGCGGGAGGACCCAGTACTTC	CASSGSGRTQYF
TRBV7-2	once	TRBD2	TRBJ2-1	TGTGCCAGCAGCTTAGGGGGACTAGCGGGAGTAAGTGAGCAGTTCTTC	CASSLGGLAGVSEQFF
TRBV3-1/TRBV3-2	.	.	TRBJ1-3	TGTGCCAGCAGCCAGGTCTCTGAGAACTCTGGAAACACCATATATTTT	CASSQVSENSGNTIYF
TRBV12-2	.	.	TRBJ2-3	TGTGCAAGTCGATCCACTGAGGGGGCCAGCCCTGATAGCACAGATACGCAGTATTTT	CASRSTEGASPDSTDTQYF
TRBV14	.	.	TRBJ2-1	TGTGCCAGCAGCCCCTGGGACATAATCAATGAGCAGTTCTTC	CASSPWDIINEQFF
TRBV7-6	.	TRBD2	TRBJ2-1	TGTGCCAGCAGTAAAGGACTAGCGGGAGGAACTGATGAGCAGTTCTTC	CASSKGLAGGTDEQFF
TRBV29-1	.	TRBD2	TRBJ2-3	TGCAGCGTTGAGGGTTGGACTAGCGGGAGGCCGCCAGGTTCAGATACGCAGTATTTT	CSVEGWTSGRPPGSDTQYF
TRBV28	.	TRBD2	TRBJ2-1	TGTGCCAGCAGTTCGATTCTGGACCGGGAAGCATGGCGGGGGGATGAGCAGTTCTTC	CASSSILDREAWRGDEQFF
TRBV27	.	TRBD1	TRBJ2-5	TGTGCCAGCAGTATCGACAGGGAGTCCGGAGAGACCCAGTACTTC	CASSIDRESGETQYF
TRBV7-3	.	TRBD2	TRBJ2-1	TGTGCCAGCAGCTTAAGTAGCGGGGGAATCAATGAGCAGTTCTTC	CASSLSSGGINEQFF
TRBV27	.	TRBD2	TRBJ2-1	TGTGCCAGCAGCGGAACTCACCCGAGGCTAGCGGGACTGCAGAATGAGCAGTTCTTC	CASSGTHPRLAGLQNEQFF
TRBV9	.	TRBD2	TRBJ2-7	TGTGCCAGCAGCGTAGGCAGCGGGGGTACCTACGAGCAGTACTTC	CASSVGSGGTYEQYF